This TCR beta chain came from a study of Graves' ophthalmopathy and Graves' hyperthyroidism. If patients had other autoimmune diseases, uncontrolled infections, pregnancy or lactation, they were excluded. Out of 9.5 to 10 ml of fresh peripheral blood, PBMCs were obtained. V shed 2 bases, J shed 8 bases, and the junction held 7 bases outside the gene matches. The CDR3 sequence is 15 residues long. Germline CDR1 is GTSNPN and CDR2 is SVGIG (reference sequence). Notes on the study in general: Blood also contained most of the expanded thyroid clonotypes above 0.001 frequency. Forecasting of ophthalmopathy progression by the model achieved less than 71% sensitivity and around 72% specificity.

Regarding this clonotype: Its antigen is unknown.

Scientists amplified the TCR beta CDR3 regions from RNA transcripts. After a first-round RT-PCR with HTBI primers, a second-round multiplex PCR was run. TCRdb re-derived calls from the multiplex PCR reads in MiXCR, one entry per CDR3 protein. The table includes 340,000 or so distinct CDR3 sequences, about a sixth detected once. The TCR sequence derives from an adult man with Graves' ophthalmopathy. The J gene is TRBJ2-2, the V gene TRBV30; TRBD1 agrees at 11 bases. The sample comprised peripheral blood. The CDR3 DNA follows: TGTGCCTGGAGTAACGGACAGGGGGCTTTTGGGGAGCTGTTTTTT. Translation: CAWSNGQGAFGELFF.